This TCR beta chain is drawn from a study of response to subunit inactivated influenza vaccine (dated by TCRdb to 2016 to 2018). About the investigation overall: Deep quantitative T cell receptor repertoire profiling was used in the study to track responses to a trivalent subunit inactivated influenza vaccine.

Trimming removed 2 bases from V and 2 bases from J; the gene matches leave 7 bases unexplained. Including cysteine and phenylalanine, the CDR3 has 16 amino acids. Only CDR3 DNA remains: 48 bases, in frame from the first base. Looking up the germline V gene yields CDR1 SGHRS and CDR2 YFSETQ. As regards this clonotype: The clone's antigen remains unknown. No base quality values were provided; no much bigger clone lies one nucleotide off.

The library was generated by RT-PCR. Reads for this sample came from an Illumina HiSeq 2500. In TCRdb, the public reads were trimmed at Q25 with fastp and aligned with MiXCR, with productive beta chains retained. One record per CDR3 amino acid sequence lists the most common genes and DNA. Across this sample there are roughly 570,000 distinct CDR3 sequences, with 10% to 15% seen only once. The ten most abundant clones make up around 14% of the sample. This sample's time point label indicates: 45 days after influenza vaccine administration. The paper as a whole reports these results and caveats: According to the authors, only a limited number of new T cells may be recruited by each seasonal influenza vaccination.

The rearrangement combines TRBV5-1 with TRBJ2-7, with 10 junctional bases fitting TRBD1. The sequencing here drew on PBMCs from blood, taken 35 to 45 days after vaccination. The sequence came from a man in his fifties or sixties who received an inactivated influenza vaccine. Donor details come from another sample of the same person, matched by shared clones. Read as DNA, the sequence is TGCGCCAGCAGCTTAGGGTCGGGACAGGGGACCTACGAGCAGTACTTC. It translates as CASSLGSGQGTYEQYF.